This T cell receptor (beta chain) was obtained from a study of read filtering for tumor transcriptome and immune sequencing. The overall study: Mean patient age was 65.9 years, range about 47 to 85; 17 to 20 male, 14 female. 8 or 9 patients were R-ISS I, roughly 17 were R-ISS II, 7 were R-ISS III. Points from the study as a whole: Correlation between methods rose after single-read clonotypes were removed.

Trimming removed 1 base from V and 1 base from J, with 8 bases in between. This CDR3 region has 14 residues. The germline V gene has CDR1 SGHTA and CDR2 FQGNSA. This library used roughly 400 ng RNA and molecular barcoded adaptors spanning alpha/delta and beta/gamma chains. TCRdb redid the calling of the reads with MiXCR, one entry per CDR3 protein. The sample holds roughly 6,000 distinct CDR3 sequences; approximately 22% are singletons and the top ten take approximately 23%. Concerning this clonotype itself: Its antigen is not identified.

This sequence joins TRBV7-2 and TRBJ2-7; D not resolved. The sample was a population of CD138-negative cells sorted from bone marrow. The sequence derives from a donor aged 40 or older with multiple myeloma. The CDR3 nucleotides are TGTGCCAGCAGCTTAGGTAAAGGGTCCTACGAGCAGTACTTC. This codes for CASSLGKGSYEQYF. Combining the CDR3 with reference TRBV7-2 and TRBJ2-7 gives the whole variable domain GAGVSQSPSNKVTEKGKDVELRCDPISGHTALYWYRQSLGQGLEFLIYFQGNSAPDKSGLPSDRFSAERTGGSVSTLTIQRTQQEDSAVYLCASSLGKGSYEQYFGPGTRLTVT.